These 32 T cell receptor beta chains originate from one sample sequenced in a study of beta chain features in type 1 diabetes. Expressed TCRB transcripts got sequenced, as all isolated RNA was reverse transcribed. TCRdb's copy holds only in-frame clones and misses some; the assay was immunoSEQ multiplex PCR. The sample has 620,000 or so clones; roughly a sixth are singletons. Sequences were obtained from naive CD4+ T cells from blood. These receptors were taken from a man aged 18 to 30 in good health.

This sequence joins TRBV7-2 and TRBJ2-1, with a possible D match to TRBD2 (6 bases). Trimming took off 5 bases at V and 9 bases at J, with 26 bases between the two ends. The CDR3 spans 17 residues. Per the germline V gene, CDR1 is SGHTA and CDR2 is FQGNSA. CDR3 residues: CASSRPGVPGLRVEQFF. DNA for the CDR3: TGTGCCAGCAGCAGACCGGGAGTACCGGGACTCCGAGTTGAGCAGTTCTTC.

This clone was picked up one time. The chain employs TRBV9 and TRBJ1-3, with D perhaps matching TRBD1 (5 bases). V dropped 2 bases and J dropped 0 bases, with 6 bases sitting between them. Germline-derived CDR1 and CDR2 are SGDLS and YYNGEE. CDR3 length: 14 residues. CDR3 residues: CASSVGVSGNTIYF. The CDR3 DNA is TGTGCCAGCAGCGTGGGGGTCTCTGGAAACACCATATATTTT.

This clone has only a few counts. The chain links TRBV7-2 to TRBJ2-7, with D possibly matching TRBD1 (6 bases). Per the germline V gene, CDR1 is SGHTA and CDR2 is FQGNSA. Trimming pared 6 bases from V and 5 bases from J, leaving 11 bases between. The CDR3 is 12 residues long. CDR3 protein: CASRFHRDEQYF. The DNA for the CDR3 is TGTGCCAGCAGATTTCACAGGGACGAGCAGTACTTC.

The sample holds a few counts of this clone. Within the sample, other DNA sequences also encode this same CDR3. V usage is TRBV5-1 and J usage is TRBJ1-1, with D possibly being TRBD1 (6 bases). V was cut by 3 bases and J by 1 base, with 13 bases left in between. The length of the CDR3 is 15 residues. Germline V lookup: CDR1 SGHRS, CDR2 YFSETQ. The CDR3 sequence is CASSSSGGGNTEAFF. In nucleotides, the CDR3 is TGCGCCAGCAGCTCCTCTGGAGGGGGGAACACTGAAGCTTTCTTT.

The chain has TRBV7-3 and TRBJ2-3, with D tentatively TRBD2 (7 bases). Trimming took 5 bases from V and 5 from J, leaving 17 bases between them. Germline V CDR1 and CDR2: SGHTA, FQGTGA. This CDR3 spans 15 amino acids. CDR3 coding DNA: TGTGCCAGCAGCCCGCGGGAGAGGGGGGAAGATACGCAGTATTTT. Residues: CASSPRERGEDTQYF. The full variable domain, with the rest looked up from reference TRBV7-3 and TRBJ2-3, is GAGVSQTPSNKVTEKGKYVELRCDPISGHTALYWYRQSLGQGPEFLIYFQGTGAADDSGLPNDRFFAVRPEGSVSTLKIQRTERGDSAVYLCASSPRERGEDTQYFGPGTRLTVL.

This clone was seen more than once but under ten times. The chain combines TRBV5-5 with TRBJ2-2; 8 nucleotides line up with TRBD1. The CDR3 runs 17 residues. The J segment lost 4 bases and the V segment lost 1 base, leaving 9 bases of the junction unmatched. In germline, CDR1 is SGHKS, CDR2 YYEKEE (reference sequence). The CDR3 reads CASSLPQGARGTGELFF. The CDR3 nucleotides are TGTGCCAGCAGCTTGCCTCAGGGGGCGCGCGGCACCGGGGAGCTGTTTTTT.

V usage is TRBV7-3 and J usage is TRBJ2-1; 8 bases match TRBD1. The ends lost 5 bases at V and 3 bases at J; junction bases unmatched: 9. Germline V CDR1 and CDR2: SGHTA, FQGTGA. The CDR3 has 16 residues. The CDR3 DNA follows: TGTGCCAGCAGCCCCCTTGGACAGGGCTACTACAATGAGCAGTTCTTC. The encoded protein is CASSPLGQGYYNEQFF.

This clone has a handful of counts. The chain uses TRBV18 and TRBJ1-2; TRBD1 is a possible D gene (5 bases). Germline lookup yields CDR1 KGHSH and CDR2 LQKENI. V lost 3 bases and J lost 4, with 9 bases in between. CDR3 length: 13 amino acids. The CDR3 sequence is CASSPNGGYGYTF. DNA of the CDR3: TGTGCCAGCTCACCGAATGGGGGCTATGGCTACACCTTC.

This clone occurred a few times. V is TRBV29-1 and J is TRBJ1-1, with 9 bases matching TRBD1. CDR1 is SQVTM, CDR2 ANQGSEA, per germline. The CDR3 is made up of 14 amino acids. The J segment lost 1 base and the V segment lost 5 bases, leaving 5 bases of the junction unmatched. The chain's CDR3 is CSVHGTGTNTEAFF. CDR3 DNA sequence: TGCAGCGTTCACGGGACAGGGACGAACACTGAAGCTTTCTTT.

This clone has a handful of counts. The CDR3, as DNA: TGTGCCAGCAGTCACCCTAGCCGGGGGGGCTCACCAGAGACCCAGTACTTC. Translation gives CASSHPSRGGSPETQYF. J is TRBJ2-5 and V is TRBV25-1; 8 positions agree with TRBD2. V trimming: 5 bases; J trimming: 4 bases; junction bases outside the gene matches: 15. This CDR3 is built from 17 residues. Looked up from germline, CDR1 is MGHDK and CDR2 is SYGVNS.

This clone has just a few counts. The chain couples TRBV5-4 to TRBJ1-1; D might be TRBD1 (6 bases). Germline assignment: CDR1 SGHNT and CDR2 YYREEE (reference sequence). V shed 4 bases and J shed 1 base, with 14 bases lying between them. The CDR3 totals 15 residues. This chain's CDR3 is CASSLGGYGNTEAFF. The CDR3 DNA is TGTGCCAGCAGCCTAGGGGGTTACGGGAACACTGAAGCTTTCTTT.

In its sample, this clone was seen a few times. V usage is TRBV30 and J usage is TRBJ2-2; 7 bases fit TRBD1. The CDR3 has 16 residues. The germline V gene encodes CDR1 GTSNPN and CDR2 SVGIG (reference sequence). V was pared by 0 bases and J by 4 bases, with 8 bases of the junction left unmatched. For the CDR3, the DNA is TGTGCCTGGAGTGTTAGAACAGGGGTGGGCACCGGGGAGCTGTTTTTT. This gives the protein CAWSVRTGVGTGELFF.

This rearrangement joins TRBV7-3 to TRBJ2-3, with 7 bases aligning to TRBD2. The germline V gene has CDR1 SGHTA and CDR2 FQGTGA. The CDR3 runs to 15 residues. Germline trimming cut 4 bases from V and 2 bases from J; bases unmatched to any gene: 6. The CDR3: CASSSMGTITDTQYF. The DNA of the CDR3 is TGTGCCAGCAGCTCGATGGGGACTATCACAGATACGCAGTATTTT.

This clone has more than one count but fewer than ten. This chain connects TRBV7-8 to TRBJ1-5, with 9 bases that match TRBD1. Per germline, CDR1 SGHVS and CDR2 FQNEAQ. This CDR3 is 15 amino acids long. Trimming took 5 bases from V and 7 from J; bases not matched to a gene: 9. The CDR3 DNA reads TGTGCCAGCAGCCCAACAGGGGGCCGAGGACAGCCCCAGCATTTT. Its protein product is CASSPTGGRGQPQHF.

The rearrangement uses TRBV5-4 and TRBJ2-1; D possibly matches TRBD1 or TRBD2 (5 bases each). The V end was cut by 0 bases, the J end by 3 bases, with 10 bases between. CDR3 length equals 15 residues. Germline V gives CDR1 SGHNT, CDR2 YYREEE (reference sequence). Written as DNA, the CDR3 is TGTGCCAGCAGCTTGGCTGGGACGAACTACAATGAGCAGTTCTTC. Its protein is CASSLAGTNYNEQFF.

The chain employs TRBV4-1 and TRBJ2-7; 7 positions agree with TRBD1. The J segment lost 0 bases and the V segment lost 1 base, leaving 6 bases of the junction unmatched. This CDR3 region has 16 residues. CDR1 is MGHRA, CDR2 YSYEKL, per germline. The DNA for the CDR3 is TGCGCCAGCAGCCAAGTCCAGACAGGGAGCTCCTACGAGCAGTACTTC. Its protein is CASSQVQTGSSYEQYF.

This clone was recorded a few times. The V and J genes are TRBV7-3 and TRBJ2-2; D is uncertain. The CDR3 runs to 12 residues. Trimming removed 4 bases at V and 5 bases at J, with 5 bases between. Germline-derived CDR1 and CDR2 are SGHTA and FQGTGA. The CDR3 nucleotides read TGTGCCAGCAGCTCGCCGACCGGGGAGCTGTTTTTT. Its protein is CASSSPTGELFF.

CDR3 nucleotides: TGTGCCAGCTCAAGACAGGTCGATGAGCAGTTCTTC. The encoded protein is CASSRQVDEQFF. This sequence joins TRBV18 and TRBJ2-1; weak D call: TRBD1 (6 bases). This CDR3 contains 12 residues. V shed 5 bases and J shed 8 bases, with 10 bases lying between them. Germline CDR1 reads KGHSH; CDR2 reads LQKENI.

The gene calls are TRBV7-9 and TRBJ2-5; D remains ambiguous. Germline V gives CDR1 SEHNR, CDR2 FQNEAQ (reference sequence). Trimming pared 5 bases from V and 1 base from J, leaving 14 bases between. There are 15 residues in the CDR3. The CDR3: CASSPRRLPQETQYF. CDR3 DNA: TGTGCCAGCAGCCCGCGTAGGCTACCCCAAGAGACCCAGTACTTC.

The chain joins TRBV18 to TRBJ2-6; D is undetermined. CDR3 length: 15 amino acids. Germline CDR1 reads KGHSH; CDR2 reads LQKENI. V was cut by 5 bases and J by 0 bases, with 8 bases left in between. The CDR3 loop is CASSGFGSGANVLTF. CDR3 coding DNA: TGTGCCAGCTCAGGGTTTGGCTCTGGGGCCAACGTCCTGACTTTC.

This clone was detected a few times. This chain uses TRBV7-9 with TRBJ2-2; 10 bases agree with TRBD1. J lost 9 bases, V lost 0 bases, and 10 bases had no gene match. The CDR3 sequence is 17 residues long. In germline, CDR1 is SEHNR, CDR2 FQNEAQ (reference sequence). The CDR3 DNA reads TGTGCCAGCAGCTTAGCATTCCTGGGACAGGGGAGGCGGGAGCTGTTTTTT. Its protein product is CASSLAFLGQGRRELFF.

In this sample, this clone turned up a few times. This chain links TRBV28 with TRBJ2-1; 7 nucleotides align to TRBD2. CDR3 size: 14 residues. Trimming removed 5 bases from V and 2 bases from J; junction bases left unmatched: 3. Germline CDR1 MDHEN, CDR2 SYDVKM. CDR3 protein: CASSVAGTYNEQFF. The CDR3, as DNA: TGTGCCAGCAGTGTAGCGGGTACCTACAATGAGCAGTTCTTC. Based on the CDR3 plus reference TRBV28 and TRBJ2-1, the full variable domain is DVKVTQSSRYLVKRTGEKVFLECVQDMDHENMFWYRQDPGLGLRLIYFSYDVKMKEKGDIPEGYSVSREKKERFSLILESASTNQTSMYLCASSVAGTYNEQFFGPGTRLTVL.

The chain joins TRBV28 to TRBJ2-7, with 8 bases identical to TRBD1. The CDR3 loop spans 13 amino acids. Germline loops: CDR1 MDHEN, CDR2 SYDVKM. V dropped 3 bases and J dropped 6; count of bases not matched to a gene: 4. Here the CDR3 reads CASSLRTGSEQYF. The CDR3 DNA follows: TGTGCCAGCAGTTTGCGGACAGGGAGCGAGCAGTACTTC.

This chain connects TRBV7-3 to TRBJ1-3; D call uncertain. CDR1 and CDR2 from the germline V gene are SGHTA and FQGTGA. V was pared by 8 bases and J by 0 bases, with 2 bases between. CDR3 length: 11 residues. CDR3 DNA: TGTGCCAGCGCCTCTGGAAACACCATATATTTT. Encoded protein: CASASGNTIYF.

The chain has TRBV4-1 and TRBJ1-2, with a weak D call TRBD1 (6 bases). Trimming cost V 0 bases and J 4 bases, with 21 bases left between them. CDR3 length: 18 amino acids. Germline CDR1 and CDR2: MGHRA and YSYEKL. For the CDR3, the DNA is TGCGCCAGCAGCCAAGATCGTCCAGGGACAAGTAATCGCTATGGCTACACCTTC. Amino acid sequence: CASSQDRPGTSNRYGYTF.

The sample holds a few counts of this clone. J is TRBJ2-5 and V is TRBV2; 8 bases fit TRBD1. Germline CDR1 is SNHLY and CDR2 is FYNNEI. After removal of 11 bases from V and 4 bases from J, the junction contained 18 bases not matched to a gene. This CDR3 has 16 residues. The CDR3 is CALQPPIQGVGETQYF. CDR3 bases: TGTGCCCTACAACCCCCTATACAGGGGGTGGGAGAGACCCAGTACTTC.

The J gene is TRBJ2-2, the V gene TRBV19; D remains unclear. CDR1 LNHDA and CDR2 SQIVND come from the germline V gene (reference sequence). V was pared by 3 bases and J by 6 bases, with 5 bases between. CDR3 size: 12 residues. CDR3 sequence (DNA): TGTGCCAGTAGTATTAGAGCCGGGGAGCTGTTTTTT. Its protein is CASSIRAGELFF.

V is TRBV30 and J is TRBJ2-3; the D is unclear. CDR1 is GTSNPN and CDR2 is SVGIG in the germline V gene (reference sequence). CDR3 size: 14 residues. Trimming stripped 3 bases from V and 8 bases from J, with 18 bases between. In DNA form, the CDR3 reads TGTGCCTGGAGGGTGGGGAAGGGATCGGGTACGCAGTATTTT. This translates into CAWRVGKGSGTQYF.

The CDR3 coding sequence is TGTGCCAGTGGGACTAGCGGGAAAGTCGATGAGCAGTTCTTC. Amino acids: CASGTSGKVDEQFF. The chain uses TRBV19 and TRBJ2-1; 13 bases match TRBD2. The germline CDR1 and CDR2 sequences are LNHDA and SQIVND (reference sequence). The junction had 6 bases not matched to a gene; V was cut back by 8 bases and J by 8 bases. This CDR3 is 14 amino acids long.

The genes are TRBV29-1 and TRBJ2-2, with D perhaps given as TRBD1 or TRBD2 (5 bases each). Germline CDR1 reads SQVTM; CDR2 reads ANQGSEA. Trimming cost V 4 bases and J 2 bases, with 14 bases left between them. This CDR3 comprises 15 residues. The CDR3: CSVVQGSGNTGELFF. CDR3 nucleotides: TGCAGCGTTGTTCAGGGAAGCGGAAACACCGGGGAGCTGTTTTTT.

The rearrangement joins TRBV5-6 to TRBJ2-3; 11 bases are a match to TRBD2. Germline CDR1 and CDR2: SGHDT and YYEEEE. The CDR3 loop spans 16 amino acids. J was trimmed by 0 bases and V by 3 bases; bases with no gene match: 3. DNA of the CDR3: TGTGCCAGCAGCTGGGGACTAGCGGTTAGCACAGATACGCAGTATTTT. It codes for CASSWGLAVSTDTQYF.

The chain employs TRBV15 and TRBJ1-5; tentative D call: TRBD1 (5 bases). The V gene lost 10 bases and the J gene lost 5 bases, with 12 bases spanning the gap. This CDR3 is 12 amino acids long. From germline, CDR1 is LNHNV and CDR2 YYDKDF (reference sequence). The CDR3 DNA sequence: TGTGCCAGCCAGGGTGGAGATCAGCCCCAGCATTTT. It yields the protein CASQGGDQPQHF.